The 26 T cell receptor beta chains given below trace back to one sample, sequenced in a study of shared clonotypes between healthy human individuals. Profiled with immunoSEQ multiplex PCR; TCRdb holds only in-frame clones, not every one. This sample has approximately 1,000,000 clones, with 60% to 85% found just once. Sequenced: memory CD4+ T cells from PBMCs. Specified subset: CD45RA-negative fraction. These receptors were obtained from a man aged 18 to 29 in good health. Some clones in this sample may be carry-over from other donors' samples.

Concerning this clone: At one boundary the junction diverges from the germline segment, which might be a read error. This chain links TRBV18 with TRBJ2-2; 8 nucleotides align to TRBD2. Germline V gene data show CDR1 as KGHSH and CDR2 as LQKENI. The CDR3 length is 15 residues. The CDR3 DNA reads TGTGCCAGCTCATTACTAGCGGCTAACACCGGGGAGCTGCTTTTT. Its protein is CASSLLAANTGELLF.

The V gene is TRBV28, the J gene TRBJ2-1, with D uncertain. The V and J ends lost 6 bases and 9 bases respectively, with 15 bases between them. Germline CDR1 MDHEN, CDR2 SYDVKM. There are 13 residues in the CDR3. Written as DNA, the CDR3 is TGTGCCAGCAGCCCCCCTGGGGTGGGTGAGCAGTTCTTC. Its protein is CASSPPGVGEQFF.

This clone was detected many times. Other DNA sequences in this sample translate to the same CDR3. The gene calls are TRBV18 and TRBJ1-1, with no clear D. Between the trimmed V and J ends, which lost 3 bases and 3 bases, there was a span of 8 bases. Germline V CDR1 and CDR2: KGHSH, LQKENI. The CDR3 is 13 amino acids. The CDR3 nucleotides read TGTGCCAGCTCACCTAACCGGGACACTGAAGCTTTCTTT. It translates to CASSPNRDTEAFF. Combining the CDR3 with reference TRBV18 and TRBJ1-1 gives the whole variable domain NAGVMQNPRHLVRRRGQEARLRCSPMKGHSHVYWYRQLPEEGLKFMVYLQKENIIDESGMPKERFSAEFPKEGPSILRIQQVVRGDSAAYFCASSPNRDTEAFFGQGTRLTVV.

The chain is built from TRBV20-1 and TRBJ1-1; D is possibly TRBD1 (5 bases). The CDR3 has 11 amino acids. Germline V lookup: CDR1 DFQATT, CDR2 SNEGSKA (reference sequence). Deletions cut 4 bases from V and 10 bases from J, with 13 bases between. CDR3 nucleotides: TGCAGTGCTACCAAGACAGAGTTAGCTTTCTTT. Its translation: CSATKTELAFF.

This sequence joins TRBV5-1 and TRBJ2-7, with 7 bases matching TRBD1. Germline V lookup: CDR1 SGHRS, CDR2 YFSETQ. The CDR3 covers 15 residues. V shed 4 bases and J 3 bases; nucleotides not matched to a gene: 10. The CDR3 nucleotides read TGCGCCAGCAGCCCACAAGGACAGGCGGTCTACGAGCAGTACTTC. Amino acids: CASSPQGQAVYEQYF.

J is TRBJ1-3 and V is TRBV19; the match to TRBD1 covers 7 bases. The CDR3 has 17 residues. The germline V gene has CDR1 LNHDA and CDR2 SQIVND (reference sequence). V gave up 5 bases and J gave up 0 bases; unmatched junction bases: 10. CDR3 DNA: TGTGCCAGTAGTCCCTCAGGGGGGATCATCTCTGGAAACACCATATATTTT. Translation gives CASSPSGGIISGNTIYF.

V is TRBV2 and J is TRBJ1-3, with D possibly being TRBD1 (5 bases). Germline V gene data show CDR1 as SNHLY and CDR2 as FYNNEI. The V gene lost 5 bases and the J gene lost 7 bases, with 18 bases spanning the gap. The length of the CDR3 is 15 residues. CDR3 protein: CASSLSGHGGNTIYF. CDR3 in DNA: TGTGCCAGCAGTCTTTCAGGGCACGGAGGGAACACCATATATTTT.

This sequence joins TRBV7-3 and TRBJ2-7, with TRBD2 matching 8 bases. V lost 8 bases and J lost 4; bases outside the gene matches: 16. This CDR3 comprises 16 residues. Germline CDR1 and CDR2: SGHTA and FQGTGA. The CDR3: CASSPDGAAGEYEQYF. The CDR3 nucleotides are TGTGCCAGCTCTCCAGATGGGGCAGCGGGAGAGTACGAGCAGTACTTC.

The rearrangement uses TRBV5-6 and TRBJ2-7; 7 bases are shared with TRBD1. Germline assignment: CDR1 SGHDT and CDR2 YYEEEE. V gave up 4 bases and J gave up 4 bases; unmatched junction bases: 11. This CDR3 region has 15 residues. The CDR3 sequence is CASSQQGTKSYEQYF. In DNA, the CDR3 is TGTGCCAGCAGCCAACAGGGGACAAAATCATACGAGCAGTACTTC.

The chain links TRBV15 to TRBJ1-2; D is undetermined. Trimming shortened V by 1 base and J by 7 bases, and 10 bases separated the two germline ends. Germline-derived CDR1 and CDR2 are LNHNV and YYDKDF (reference sequence). The CDR3 is 13 amino acids. The CDR3 region has the DNA TGTGCCACCAGCAGAGGGATGCGTGGTGGCTACACCTTC. Translated: CATSRGMRGGYTF.

This clone has more than one count but fewer than ten. The chain employs TRBV4-2 and TRBJ2-5; D gene uncertain. Judging by the DNA end, TRBJ2-7 fits better; the J call may be wrong. Germline CDR1 LGHNA, CDR2 YNFKEQ. The CDR3 is made up of 16 amino acids. CDR3 bases: TGTGCCAGCAGCCAAGATCGAGGAGCGCCCTCCTACGAGCAGTACTTC. Protein: CASSQDRGAPSYEQYF.

The genes are TRBV6-5 and TRBJ2-1; the D is unclear. CDR1 is MNHEY, CDR2 SVGAGI, per germline. The CDR3 consists of 15 residues. Trimming cost V 3 bases and J 5 bases, with 14 bases left between them. The CDR3 spells CASSYSRTVDNEQFF. DNA of the CDR3: TGTGCCAGCAGTTATAGTAGGACCGTCGACAATGAGCAGTTCTTC.

This clone showed up just once. The chain links TRBV5-1 to TRBJ2-3, with D tentatively TRBD2 (6 bases). The CDR3 loop spans 13 amino acids. The V end was cut by 4 bases, the J end by 5 bases, with 11 bases between. Germline V CDR1 and CDR2: SGHRS, YFSETQ. As DNA, the CDR3 is TGCGCCAGCAGCCTGGAGGGCGTAGATACGCAGTATTTT. Protein sequence: CASSLEGVDTQYF.

The chain joins TRBV28 to TRBJ1-2, with TRBD1 identical over 8 bases. This CDR3 contains 16 residues. The germline V gene has CDR1 MDHEN and CDR2 SYDVKM. The junction had 18 bases not matched to a gene; V was cut back by 7 bases and J by 8 bases. The DNA of the CDR3 is TGTGCCAGCACCTACTTCCCCCCCGGACAGGGTGGGGGCTACACCTTC. Its protein product is CASTYFPPGQGGGYTF.

The chain couples TRBV7-9 to TRBJ2-6; D may be TRBD2 (7 bases). The CDR3 spans 18 residues. The V end was cut by 5 bases, the J end by 1 base, with 18 bases between. Germline V gene lookup returns CDR1 SEHNR and CDR2 FQNEAQ (reference sequence). CDR3 region: CASSRWGGEASGANVLTF. Here the CDR3 DNA reads TGTGCCAGCAGCCGCTGGGGGGGCGAAGCTTCTGGGGCCAACGTCCTGACTTTC.

The chain recombines TRBV7-2 with TRBJ1-2; 10 bases map to TRBD1. The CDR3 consists of 18 residues. Unmatched junction bases numbered 19, after V lost 4 bases and J lost 8 bases. Germline V CDR1 and CDR2: SGHTA, FQGNSA. This CDR3 reads CASSSRDRGARSSSGYTF. Here the CDR3 DNA reads TGTGCCAGCAGCTCCCGGGACAGGGGAGCCCGATCAAGTTCCGGCTACACCTTC. Based on the CDR3 plus reference TRBV7-2 and TRBJ1-2, the full variable domain is GAGVSQSPSNKVTEKGKDVELRCDPISGHTALYWYRQSLGQGLEFLIYFQGNSAPDKSGLPSDRFSAERTGGSVSTLTIQRTQQEDSAVYLCASSSRDRGARSSSGYTFGSGTRLTVV.

For this clone: Within the sample, other DNA sequences also encode this same CDR3. The rearrangement links TRBV7-9 to TRBJ1-1; the D is unclear. The CDR3 spans 14 residues. CDR1 and CDR2 (germline): SEHNR, FQNEAQ (reference sequence). V lost 1 base and J 3 bases, leaving 9 bases between the germline ends. In DNA form, the CDR3 reads TGTGCCAGCAGCTTAGTGGGCGGGGACACTGAAGCTTTCTTT. Protein sequence: CASSLVGGDTEAFF.

The V and J genes are TRBV5-1 and TRBJ2-7, with 8 bases fitting TRBD1. The CDR3 extends over 18 amino acids. The J segment lost 1 base and the V segment lost 0 bases, leaving 12 bases of the junction unmatched. CDR1 and CDR2 (germline): SGHRS, YFSETQ. The chain's CDR3 is CASSLARDRGVGSYEQYF. The CDR3 nucleotides are TGCGCCAGCAGCTTGGCCCGTGACAGGGGAGTAGGATCCTACGAGCAGTACTTC.

The CDR3, as DNA: TGCGCCAGCAGCCGCTTCGGACAGACATACGAGCAGTACTTC. This sequence encodes CASSRFGQTYEQYF. The J gene is TRBJ2-7, the V gene TRBV5-1, with D perhaps matching TRBD1 (6 bases). The CDR3 sequence is 14 residues long. V lost 4 bases, J lost 4 bases, and 15 bases lay in between. Germline V gene lookup returns CDR1 SGHRS and CDR2 YFSETQ. The variable domain in full, with the rest retrieved from reference TRBV5-1 and TRBJ2-7, is KAGVTQTPRYLIKTRGQQVTLSCSPISGHRSVSWYQQTPGQGLQFLFEYFSETQRNKGNFPGRFSGRQFSNSRSEMNVSTLELGDSALYLCASSRFGQTYEQYFGPGTRLTVT.

The CDR3 region has the DNA TGTGCTAGTTCGCGGGAGGGGTTAAATGAGCAGTTCTTC. It translates to CASSREGLNEQFF. The J gene is TRBJ2-1, the V gene TRBV12-5; 9 bases align to TRBD2. Germline trimming cut 8 bases from V and 7 bases from J; bases unmatched to any gene: 6. CDR1 LGHNT and CDR2 FRNRAP come from the germline V gene. The CDR3 consists of 13 residues.

This rearrangement joins TRBV5-1 to TRBJ1-2, with unresolved D. This CDR3 is 14 amino acids long. The germline V gene encodes CDR1 SGHRS and CDR2 YFSETQ. V lost 4 bases and J 6 bases, leaving 16 bases between the germline ends. This CDR3 reads CASSGSATENGYTF. The CDR3, as DNA: TGCGCCAGCAGCGGATCTGCTACCGAGAATGGCTACACCTTC.

The chain recombines TRBV7-6 with TRBJ2-5; D gene ambiguous. Germline CDR1 reads SGHVS; CDR2 reads FNYEAQ. V lost 5 bases, J lost 0 bases, and 10 bases lay in between. The CDR3 spans 14 residues. CDR3 sequence (DNA): TGTGCCAGCAGCGGCCCCACGTACCAAGAGACCCAGTACTTC. Protein: CASSGPTYQETQYF.

The chain recombines TRBV6-1 with TRBJ1-5; 8 bases match TRBD1. With V trimmed by 2 bases and J by 0 bases, 12 bases remained unmatched. The V gene's germline CDR1 is MNHNS and CDR2 SASEGT. This CDR3 is 19 amino acids long. The CDR3 loop reads CASSEWYGTGRGSNQPQHF. CDR3 DNA sequence: TGTGCCAGCAGTGAATGGTATGGGACAGGTCGTGGTAGCAATCAGCCCCAGCATTTT.

The chain carries TRBV28 and TRBJ2-3; the D call may be TRBD1 or TRBD2 (6 bases each). This CDR3 is 15 amino acids long. Germline lookup yields CDR1 MDHEN and CDR2 SYDVKM. The ends were cut back, 4 bases at V and 2 bases at J, with 13 bases in the middle. The CDR3 is CASSSRGPNTDTQYF. The CDR3 nucleotides are TGTGCCAGCAGTTCCCGGGGGCCGAACACAGATACGCAGTATTTT.

The chain employs TRBV2 and TRBJ2-1, with 8 bases matching TRBD2. V was pared by 4 bases and J by 3 bases, with 11 bases of the junction left unmatched. This CDR3 contains 17 residues. Germline CDR1 SNHLY, CDR2 FYNNEI. The DNA for the CDR3 is TGTGCCAGCAGTGTTGGGATAGCGGGAACTTTCTACAATGAGCAGTTCTTC. Translation gives CASSVGIAGTFYNEQFF.

V is TRBV7-3 and J is TRBJ2-5, with 8 nucleotides matching TRBD2. Trimming took 2 bases from V and 4 from J; bases not matched to a gene: 6. The CDR3 contains 15 residues. CDR1 is SGHTA and CDR2 is FQGTGA in the germline V gene. CDR3 loop: CASSLSSGSSETQYF. The CDR3 nucleotides read TGTGCCAGCAGCTTATCCAGCGGGAGTTCAGAGACCCAGTACTTC.